The present entry profiles one T cell receptor (beta chain) with its context. Its antigen is currently unknown. The sample originates from a study of post-analysis software for immune sequencing data. Study-wide context: Secondary progressive, relapsing-remitting and progressive-relapsing multiple sclerosis were among the included disease courses.

Libraries were made from TCR beta cDNA, and they carried unique molecular identifiers. Starting from approximately 1 to 10 million T cells, the study yielded roughly 0.5 million cDNA molecules. One entry per CDR3 protein results from TCRdb running MiXCR on the PCR reads. In the table there are fewer than 900,000 distinct CDR3 sequences, 46% of which are singletons. The study, taken as a whole, reports: Strong same-batch co-clustering of samples appeared with F measure clustering. Those with multiple sclerosis, the patient group, showed significantly lower normalized Chao1 diversity than controls.

Sample: blood. The origin of this receptor is a girl between 10 and 17 years old with multiple sclerosis.

Here the CDR3 reads CASSLQRGGFKETQYF. CDR3 in DNA: TGTGCCAGCAGCCTCCAGCGGGGCGGCTTTAAAGAGACCCAGTACTTC. The V call is TRBV28, the J call TRBJ2-5; 7 nucleotides align to TRBD2. V shed 6 bases, J shed 3 bases, and the junction held 13 bases outside the gene matches. CDR3 size: 16 residues. CDR1 MDHEN and CDR2 SYDVKM come from the germline V gene.